The 26 T cell receptor beta chains given below trace back to one sample, sequenced in a study of regulatory T cells in long-lasting Graves disease. Both iRepertoire HTBI primers and Arm-PCR of CDR3 regions were used to build the TCR beta libraries. TCRdb analysed the multiplex PCR reads with MiXCR anew, one entry per CDR3 protein. This table has approximately 440,000 distinct CDR3 sequences, 15% to 20% appearing once. Time point reported: newly diagnosed GD, antithyroid drugs for less than 3 months. Preparation of the TCR library used RNA extracted from PBMCs. These data are also associated with another study on T cells in Graves' hyperthyroidism and ophthalmopathy.

The material sequenced was peripheral blood mononuclear cells (PBMCs), taken at new diagnosis, from a patient treated with antithyroid drugs. The origin of the receptors is a middle-aged man with Graves disease.

This clonotype was seen at least ten times. The rearrangement links TRBV30 to TRBJ2-7, with D tentatively TRBD1 (6 bases). The germline gives CDR1 GTSNPN, CDR2 SVGIG (reference sequence). The CDR3 has 13 residues. V shed 0 bases and J shed 2 bases, with 8 bases lying between them. In nucleotides, the CDR3 is TGTGCCTGGAGTGTACAGGGAACCTACGAGCAGTACTTC. It specifies CAWSVQGTYEQYF. Supplemented by reference TRBV30 and TRBJ2-7, the full variable domain reads SQTIHQWPATLVQPVGSPLSLECTVEGTSNPNLYWYRQAAGRGLQLLFYSVGIGQISSEVPQNLSASRPQDRQFILSSKKLLLSDSGFYLCAWSVQGTYEQYFGPGTRLTVT.

The chain uses TRBV7-2 and TRBJ2-2; D might be TRBD2 (6 bases). V gave up 1 base and J gave up 8 bases, with 11 bases separating them. Germline V CDR1 and CDR2: SGHTA, FQGNSA. The CDR3 runs 14 residues. CDR3 in DNA: TGTGCCAGCAGCTTAGACTCGGCGGGAGGGGAGCTGTTTTTT. Translated, it gives CASSLDSAGGELFF.

This clonotype was recorded at least ten times. This chain links TRBV11-3 with TRBJ1-1; D possibly corresponds to TRBD1 (5 bases). V lost 5 bases and J 1 base, leaving 8 bases between the germline ends. The CDR3 is 13 residues long. The germline V gene encodes CDR1 SGHNT and CDR2 YENEEA. The CDR3 DNA follows: TGTGCCAGCAGCCGGACACGGAACACTGAAGCTTTCTTT. Translating it yields CASSRTRNTEAFF.

This clonotype was observed at least ten times. The rearrangement links TRBV20-1 to TRBJ2-7; 8 bases map to TRBD1. The germline gives CDR1 DFQATT, CDR2 SNEGSKA (reference sequence). After removal of 4 bases from V and 3 bases from J, the junction contained 5 bases not matched to a gene. CDR3 length equals 13 residues. CDR3 bases: TGCAGTGCTACGGACAGGGTAATCTACGAGCAGTACTTC. Its translation: CSATDRVIYEQYF.

In its sample, this clonotype was seen many times. V is TRBV3-1 and J is TRBJ2-7; TRBD1 matches 7 bases. This CDR3 is 14 amino acids long. Trimming cost V 6 bases and J 2 bases; bases outside gene matches: 7. Germline values: CDR1 LGHDT, CDR2 YNNKEL (reference sequence). In DNA, the CDR3 is TGTGCCAGCAGACCGACAGGGAAAACCTACGAGCAGTACTTC. Encoded protein: CASRPTGKTYEQYF.

This clonotype was seen repeatedly, ten times or more. V and J are TRBV13 and TRBJ2-1; TRBD1 aligns across 7 bases. The trim removed 8 bases at V and 4 bases at J, leaving 11 bases unmatched. Germline loops: CDR1 PRHDT, CDR2 FYEKMQ (reference sequence). The CDR3 covers 15 residues. The CDR3: CASEGGDSVYNEQFF. The CDR3 DNA sequence: TGTGCCAGCGAGGGTGGGGACAGCGTTTACAATGAGCAGTTCTTC.

This clonotype was counted many times. The V call is TRBV28, the J call TRBJ2-5; tentatively, D is TRBD1 (6 bases). V shed 3 bases and J shed 2 bases, with 13 bases lying between them. The CDR3 is 15 residues long. Germline V CDR1 and CDR2: MDHEN, SYDVKM. CDR3 in amino acids: CASSFQQGNQETQYF. CDR3 DNA sequence: TGTGCCAGCAGTTTTCAACAGGGAAATCAAGAGACCCAGTACTTC.

The table lists this clonotype with many counts. The J gene is TRBJ2-1, the V gene TRBV7-2, with 9 bases aligning to TRBD2. CDR1 and CDR2 (germline): SGHTA, FQGNSA. The CDR3 spans 13 residues. The ends lost 5 bases at V and 9 bases at J; junction bases unmatched: 5. The CDR3 sequence: CASSRLAGVEQFF. The DNA of the CDR3 is TGTGCCAGCAGCAGATTAGCGGGAGTTGAGCAGTTCTTC.

This clonotype was detected only a few times. V gene TRBV19 combines with J gene TRBJ2-1; tentative D call: TRBD1 (6 bases). CDR1 is LNHDA, CDR2 SQIVND, per germline (reference sequence). The CDR3 runs to 15 residues. Trimming removed 4 bases from V and 1 base from J, with 11 bases in between. CDR3 loop: CASSKEGTSYNEQFF. CDR3 DNA sequence: TGTGCCAGTAGTAAAGAGGGGACATCCTACAATGAGCAGTTCTTC.

The chain carries TRBV6-1 and TRBJ2-1; 13 bases are a match to TRBD2. Trimming took 5 bases from V and 10 from J; bases not matched to a gene: 11. CDR1 and CDR2 (germline): MNHNS, SASEGT. This CDR3 is built from 16 residues. The CDR3, as DNA: TGTGCCAGCAGTCCGGGACTAGCGGGGCTTGGGGTCGAGCAGTTCTTC. Its translation: CASSPGLAGLGVEQFF.

The V gene is TRBV20-1, the J gene TRBJ2-4; a possible D gene is TRBD1 (5 bases). Trimming shortened V by 3 bases and J by 6 bases, and 9 bases separated the two germline ends. Germline V gene lookup returns CDR1 DFQATT and CDR2 SNEGSKA (reference sequence). This CDR3 is 12 amino acids long. The CDR3 nucleotides read TGCAGTGCTAGTGGCCAGGGAAACATTCAGTACTTC. Protein product: CSASGQGNIQYF.

The chain has TRBV11-2 and TRBJ2-2, with D unresolved. The CDR3 contains 13 residues. Trimming removed 8 bases from V and 4 bases from J, with 11 bases in between. Per germline, CDR1 SGHAT and CDR2 FQNNGV. CDR3 protein: CASLGGGTGELFF. The CDR3 DNA reads as TGTGCCAGCTTAGGCGGCGGCACCGGGGAGCTGTTTTTT.

This clonotype was detected many times. V is TRBV2 and J is TRBJ2-1; 7 bases map to TRBD2. Germline assignment: CDR1 SNHLY and CDR2 FYNNEI. The CDR3 length is 14 residues. Trimming at V came to 8 bases and at J to 9 bases, leaving 13 bases not matched to a gene. Here the CDR3 DNA reads TGTGCCAGCGGCGGGGCGCTTGGCGGGAGTGAGCAGTTCTTC. The encoded protein is CASGGALGGSEQFF.

This clonotype has ten or more counts. This chain uses TRBV9 with TRBJ2-7; no clear D gene. V shed 2 bases and J shed 2 bases, with 11 bases lying between them. CDR1 and CDR2 from the germline V gene are SGDLS and YYNGEE. The CDR3 loop spans 14 amino acids. The chain's CDR3 is CASSVSTSPYEQYF. CDR3 nucleotides: TGTGCCAGCAGCGTCTCTACTTCCCCCTACGAGCAGTACTTC.

This clonotype has a count of ten or more. The rearrangement joins TRBV6-2 or TRBV6-3 to TRBJ2-7; D gene ambiguous. The germline V and J ends were trimmed by 10 bases and 5 bases, with 12 bases remaining between them. The germline V gene has CDR1 MNHEY and CDR2 SVGEGT. The CDR3 runs 11 residues. The CDR3 reads CAISKTHEQYF. CDR3 nucleotides: TGTGCCATCTCTAAAACCCACGAGCAGTACTTC.

This clonotype was counted at least ten times. CDR3: CASSLWAGTNTGELFF. The CDR3 nucleotides read TGTGCCAGCAGCTTGTGGGCGGGCACGAACACCGGGGAGCTGTTTTTT. The V and J genes are TRBV5-5 and TRBJ2-2, with D tentatively TRBD2 (5 bases). Trimming removed 1 base at V and 0 bases at J, with 10 bases between. The CDR3 runs 16 residues. CDR1 and CDR2 (germline): SGHKS, YYEKEE (reference sequence).

This clonotype was seen at least ten times. The chain recombines TRBV28 with TRBJ2-1, with D maybe TRBD1 (5 bases). Between the trimmed V and J ends, which lost 6 bases and 4 bases, there was a span of 7 bases. This CDR3 contains 12 residues. In germline, CDR1 is MDHEN, CDR2 SYDVKM. CDR3 DNA sequence: TGTGCCAGCAGGACAGTTTACAATGAGCAGTTCTTC. Its protein product is CASRTVYNEQFF.

This clonotype was seen many times. The rearrangement links TRBV6-1 to TRBJ2-5; 11 nucleotides match TRBD2. The V and J ends lost 6 bases and 0 bases, in that order; junction bases with no gene match: 3. Germline values: CDR1 MNHNS, CDR2 SASEGT. The CDR3 extends over 15 amino acids. The CDR3 loop is CASRASGRYQETQYF. The CDR3 coding sequence is TGTGCCAGCAGGGCTAGCGGGAGGTACCAAGAGACCCAGTACTTC.

This clonotype was recorded once. The chain carries TRBV12-5 and TRBJ2-1, with a possible D match to TRBD2 (7 bases). Looked up from germline, CDR1 is LGHNT and CDR2 is FRNRAP. Trimming stripped 7 bases from V and 13 bases from J, with 17 bases between. The CDR3 is 12 amino acids. CDR3 amino acids: CASARGGSRQFF. DNA for the CDR3: TGTGCTAGTGCTCGCGGGGGCAGCCGTCAGTTCTTC.

The chain carries TRBV29-1 and TRBJ2-2, with D unclear. Germline-derived CDR1 and CDR2 are SQVTM and ANQGSEA. The ends were cut back, 7 bases at V and 0 bases at J, with 9 bases in the middle. This CDR3 is 13 amino acids long. CDR3 amino acids: CSAMGPNTGELFF. In nucleotides, the CDR3 is TGCAGCGCCATGGGTCCGAACACCGGGGAGCTGTTTTTT.

The table lists this clonotype with a few counts. This chain uses TRBV10-3 with TRBJ2-5; 10 positions match TRBD2. Germline CDR1 ENHRY, CDR2 SYGVKD. Germline trimming cut 2 bases from V and 3 bases from J; bases unmatched to any gene: 3. This CDR3 has 15 residues. CDR3 in amino acids: CAISELAGEEETQYF. The CDR3 nucleotides are TGTGCCATCAGTGAGCTAGCGGGAGAGGAAGAGACCCAGTACTTC.

The chain recombines TRBV4-1 with TRBJ2-5; TRBD2 matches at 8 bases. The CDR3 has 15 residues. The trim removed 2 bases at V and 4 bases at J, leaving 6 bases unmatched. From germline, CDR1 is MGHRA and CDR2 YSYEKL. CDR3 in DNA: TGCGCCAGCAGCCAATCCCGGGGGGGAGGAGAGACCCAGTACTTC. Its protein product is CASSQSRGGGETQYF.

This clonotype was picked up many times. This chain joins TRBV30 and TRBJ2-4; weak D call: TRBD1 (6 bases). Germline assignment: CDR1 GTSNPN and CDR2 SVGIG (reference sequence). The CDR3 is made up of 14 amino acids. V was cut by 0 bases and J by 8 bases, with 14 bases left in between. The CDR3 DNA sequence: TGTGCCTGGAGTGTAGGGGGTACGCTGGACATTCAGTACTTC. This gives the protein CAWSVGGTLDIQYF. The full variable domain, in which reference TRBV30 and TRBJ2-4 provide the parts outside the CDR3, is SQTIHQWPATLVQPVGSPLSLECTVEGTSNPNLYWYRQAAGRGLQLLFYSVGIGQISSEVPQNLSASRPQDRQFILSSKKLLLSDSGFYLCAWSVGGTLDIQYFGAGTRLSVL.

CDR3 nucleotide sequence: TGTGCCAGCGAGGAGGGAACTAACTATGGCTACACCTTC. Translated, it gives CASEEGTNYGYTF. The chain uses TRBV28 and TRBJ1-2; D is uncertain. CDR1 and CDR2 (germline): MDHEN, SYDVKM. V shed 8 bases and J shed 0 bases, with 10 bases lying between them. The CDR3 loop spans 13 amino acids.

There are many counts of this clonotype. The rearrangement links TRBV11-2 to TRBJ2-1; 8 bases map to TRBD2. The CDR3 totals 17 residues. Unmatched junction bases numbered 6, after V lost 2 bases and J lost 0 bases. CDR1 and CDR2 (germline): SGHAT, FQNNGV. The CDR3 DNA follows: TGTGCCAGCAGCTTATTTACTAGCGGTAGCTCCTACAATGAGCAGTTCTTC. Translating gives CASSLFTSGSSYNEQFF.

The V gene is TRBV7-9, the J gene TRBJ1-1, with D unclear. Germline-derived CDR1 and CDR2 are SEHNR and FQNEAQ (reference sequence). V lost 2 bases, J lost 6 bases, and 13 bases lay in between. CDR3 size: 14 residues. CDR3 protein: CASSLTPLAAEAFF. CDR3 DNA sequence: TGTGCCAGCAGCTTAACGCCTCTAGCCGCTGAAGCTTTCTTT.